This T cell receptor beta chain was captured in a study of Graves' ophthalmopathy and Graves' hyperthyroidism. Study-wide points: Predictions made by the model for ophthalmopathy progression reached just over 70% sensitivity and about 72% specificity.

V was trimmed by 4 bases and J by 5 bases, leaving 9 bases between them. The CDR3 is made up of 12 amino acids. Germline V lookup: CDR1 SGHDN, CDR2 FVKESK. This clonotype was seen ten or more times. The target antigen is unknown. The hyperthyroidism patients had a new diagnosis of under 2 months' duration and were aged 18 to 65. If patients had other autoimmune diseases, uncontrolled infections, pregnancy or lactation, they were excluded. As the template, RNA transcripts were used to amplify TCR beta CDR3 regions. RT-PCR with HTBI primers came first, then second-round multiplex PCR. TCRdb reanalysed the multiplex PCR reads using MiXCR and keeps one entry per CDR3 protein. Of over a million distinct CDR3 sequences in the sample, roughly two fifths were seen once.

The TCR sequence derives from an adult man with Graves' hyperthyroidism. The V gene is TRBV14, the J gene TRBJ2-7, with D perhaps matching TRBD2 (5 bases). Input material: peripheral blood or thyroid tissue (not recorded which). The CDR3 nucleotides read TGTGCCAGCAGCCTGAGGGTTCACGAGCAGTACTTC. This sequence encodes CASSLRVHEQYF. Based on the CDR3 plus reference TRBV14 and TRBJ2-7, the full variable domain is EAGVTQFPSHSVIEKGQTVTLRCDPISGHDNLYWYRRVMGKEIKFLLHFVKESKQDESGMPNNRFLAERTGGTYSTLKVQPAELEDSGVYFCASSLRVHEQYFGPGTRLTVT.